The clone carrying this TCR beta chain was counted many times. The sample belongs to a study of neurological immune-mediated disorders. The study drew its healthy controls from blood bank volunteers in Maryland, USA. One entry per CDR3 protein results from TCRdb running MiXCR on the 5' RACE reads. The sample consists of 50,000 to 60,000 distinct CDR3 sequences, around 17% of them appearing once. The germline V gene encodes CDR1 SGHRS and CDR2 YFSETQ. This CDR3 region has 16 residues. V shed 0 bases and J shed 5 bases, with 18 bases lying between them. The source of this sequence is a man aged 60 to 69 in good health. The chain is built from TRBV5-1 and TRBJ2-7; either TRBD1 or TRBD2 may supply D (6 bases each). Input material: PBMCs. The CDR3 DNA sequence: TGCGCCAGCAGCTTGGAGGGTCGGGGGCACCTCGACGAGCAGTACTTC. It yields the protein CASSLEGRGHLDEQYF.